This T cell receptor beta chain emerged from a study of graft-versus-host responses after intestinal transplantation. Sequencing used immunoSEQ multiplex PCR; TCRdb keeps in-frame clones, though not all of them. Of tens of thousands of clones listed, roughly 92% are singletons. Points on this clone: As yet, its antigen is unknown.

Study conclusions and caveats: Recipient marrow showed GvH clones, some seen first in ileum or blood.

Here the sequenced sample was bone marrow, taken 734 days after intestinal transplantation. The TCR comes from a human patient who received an intestinal transplant, so some T cells may come from the graft donor.

The CDR3: CASSYSPRETQYF. The DNA for the CDR3 is TGTGCCAGCAGTTACAGTCCGCGGGAGACCCAGTACTTC. The chain links TRBV6-6 to TRBJ2-5; the D is unclear. From germline, CDR1 is MNHNY and CDR2 SVGAGI (reference sequence). CDR3 size: 13 residues. V was shortened by 2 bases and J by 5 bases, with 9 bases between the two germline ends.